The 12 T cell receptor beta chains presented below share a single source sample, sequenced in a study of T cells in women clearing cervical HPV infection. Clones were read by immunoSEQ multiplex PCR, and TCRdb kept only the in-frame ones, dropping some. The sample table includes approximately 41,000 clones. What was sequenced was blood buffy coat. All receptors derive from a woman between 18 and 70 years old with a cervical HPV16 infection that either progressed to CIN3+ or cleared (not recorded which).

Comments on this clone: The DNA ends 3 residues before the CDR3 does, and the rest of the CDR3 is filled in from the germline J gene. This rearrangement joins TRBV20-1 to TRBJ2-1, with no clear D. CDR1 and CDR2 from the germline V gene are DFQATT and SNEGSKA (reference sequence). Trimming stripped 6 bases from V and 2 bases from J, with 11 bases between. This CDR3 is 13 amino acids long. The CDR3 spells CSAEPATYNEQFF. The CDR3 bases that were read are TGCAGTGCAGAGCCAGCGACCTACAATGAG.

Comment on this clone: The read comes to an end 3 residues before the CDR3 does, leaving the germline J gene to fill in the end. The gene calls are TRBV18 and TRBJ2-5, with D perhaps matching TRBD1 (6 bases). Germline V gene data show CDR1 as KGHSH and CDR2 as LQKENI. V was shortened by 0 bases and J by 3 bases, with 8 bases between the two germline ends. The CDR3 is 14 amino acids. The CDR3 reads CASSPPRQEETQYF. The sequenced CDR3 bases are TGTGCCAGCTCACCACCCCGACAGGAAGAGACC.

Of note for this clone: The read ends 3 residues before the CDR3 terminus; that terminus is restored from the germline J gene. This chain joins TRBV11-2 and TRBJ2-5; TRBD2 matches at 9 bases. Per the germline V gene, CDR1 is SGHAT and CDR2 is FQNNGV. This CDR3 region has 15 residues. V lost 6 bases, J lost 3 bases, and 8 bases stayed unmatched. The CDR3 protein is CASSWGRGGEETQYF. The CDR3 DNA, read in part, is TGTGCCAGCAGTTGGGGGCGGGGGGGCGAAGAGACC.

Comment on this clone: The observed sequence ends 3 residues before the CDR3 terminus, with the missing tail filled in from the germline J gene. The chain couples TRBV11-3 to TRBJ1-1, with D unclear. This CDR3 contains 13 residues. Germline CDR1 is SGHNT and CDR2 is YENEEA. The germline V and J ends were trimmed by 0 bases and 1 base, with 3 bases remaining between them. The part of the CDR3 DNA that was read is TGTGCCAGCAGCTTAGACAGGAACACTGAA. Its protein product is CASSLDRNTE. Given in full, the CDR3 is CASSLDRNTEAFF.

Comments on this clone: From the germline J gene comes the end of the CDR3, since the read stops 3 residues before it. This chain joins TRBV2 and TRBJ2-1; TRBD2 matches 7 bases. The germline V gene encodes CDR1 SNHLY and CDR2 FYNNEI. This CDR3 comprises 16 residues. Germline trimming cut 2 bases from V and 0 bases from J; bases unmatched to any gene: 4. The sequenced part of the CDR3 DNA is TGTGCCAGCAGTGAATCGGGCGGGAGCTCCTACAATGAG. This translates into CASSESGGSSYNE. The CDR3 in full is CASSESGGSSYNEQFF. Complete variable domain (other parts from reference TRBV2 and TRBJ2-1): EPEVTQTPSHQVTQMGQEVILRCVPISNHLYFYWYRQILGQKVEFLVSFYNNEISEKSEIFDDQFSVERPDGSNFTLKIRSTKLEDSAMYFCASSESGGSSYNEQFFGPGTRLTVL.

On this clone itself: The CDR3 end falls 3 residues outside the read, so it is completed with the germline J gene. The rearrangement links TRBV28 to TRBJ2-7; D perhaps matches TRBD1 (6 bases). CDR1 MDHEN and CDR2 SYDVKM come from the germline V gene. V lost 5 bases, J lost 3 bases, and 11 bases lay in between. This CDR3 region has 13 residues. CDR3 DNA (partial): TGTGCCAGCAGTCAACAGGGTCGCTACGAG. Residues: CASSQQGRYE. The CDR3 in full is CASSQQGRYEQYF. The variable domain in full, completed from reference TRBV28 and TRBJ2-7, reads DVKVTQSSRYLVKRTGEKVFLECVQDMDHENMFWYRQDPGLGLRLIYFSYDVKMKEKGDIPEGYSVSREKKERFSLILESASTNQTSMYLCASSQQGRYEQYFGPGTRLTVT.

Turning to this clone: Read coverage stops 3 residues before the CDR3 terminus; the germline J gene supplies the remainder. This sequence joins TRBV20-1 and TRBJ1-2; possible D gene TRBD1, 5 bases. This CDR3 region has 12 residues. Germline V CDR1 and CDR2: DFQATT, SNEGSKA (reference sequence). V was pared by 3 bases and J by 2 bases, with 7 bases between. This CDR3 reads CSASWGNYGYTF. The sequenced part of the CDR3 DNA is TGCAGTGCTAGCTGGGGCAACTATGGC.

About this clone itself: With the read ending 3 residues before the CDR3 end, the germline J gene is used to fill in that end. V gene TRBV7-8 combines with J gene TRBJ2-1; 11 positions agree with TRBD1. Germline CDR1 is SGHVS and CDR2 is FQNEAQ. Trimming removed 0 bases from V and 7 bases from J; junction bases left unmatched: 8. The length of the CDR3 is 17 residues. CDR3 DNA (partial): TGTGCCAGCAGCTTAGCGCTGCGGACAGGGGGCTGGAATGAG. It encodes CASSLALRTGGWNE. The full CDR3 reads CASSLALRTGGWNEQFF.

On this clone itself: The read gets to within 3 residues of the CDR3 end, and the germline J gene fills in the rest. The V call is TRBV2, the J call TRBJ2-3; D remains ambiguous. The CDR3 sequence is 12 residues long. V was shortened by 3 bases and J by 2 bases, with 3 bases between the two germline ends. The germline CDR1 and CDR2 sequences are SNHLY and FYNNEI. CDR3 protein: CASSDHTDTQYF. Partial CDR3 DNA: TGTGCCAGCAGTGACCACACAGATACG.

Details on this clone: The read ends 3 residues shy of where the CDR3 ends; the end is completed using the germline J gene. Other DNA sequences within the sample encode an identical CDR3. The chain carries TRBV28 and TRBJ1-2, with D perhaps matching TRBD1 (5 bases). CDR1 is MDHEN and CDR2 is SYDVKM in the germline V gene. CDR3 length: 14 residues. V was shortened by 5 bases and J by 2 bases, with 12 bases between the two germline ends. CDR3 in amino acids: CASSPDQGNYGYTF. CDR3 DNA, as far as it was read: TGTGCCAGCAGTCCGGACCAGGGAAACTATGGC.

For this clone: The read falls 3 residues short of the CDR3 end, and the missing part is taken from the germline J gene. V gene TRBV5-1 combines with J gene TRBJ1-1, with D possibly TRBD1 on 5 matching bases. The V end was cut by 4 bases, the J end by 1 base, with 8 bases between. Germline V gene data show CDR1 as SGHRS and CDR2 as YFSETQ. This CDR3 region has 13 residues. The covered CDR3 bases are TGCGCCAGCAGCGAAGGACAGAACACTGAA. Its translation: CASSEGQNTE. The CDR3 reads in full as CASSEGQNTEAFF.

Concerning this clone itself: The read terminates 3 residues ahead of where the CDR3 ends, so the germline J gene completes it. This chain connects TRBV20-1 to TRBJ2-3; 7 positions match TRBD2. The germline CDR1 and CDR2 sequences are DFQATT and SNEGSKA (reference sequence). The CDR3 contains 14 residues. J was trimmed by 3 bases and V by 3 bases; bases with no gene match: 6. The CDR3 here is CSASGGEGTDTQYF. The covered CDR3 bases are TGCAGTGCTAGTGGGGGGGAGGGTACAGATACG.